This TCR beta chain came from a study of regulatory T cells in long-lasting Graves disease. Researchers made TCR beta libraries by using iRepertoire HTBI primers and running Arm-PCR on CDR3 regions. TCRdb recomputed calls from the multiplex PCR reads with MiXCR, one row per CDR3 protein. Found here are 400,000 to 500,000 distinct CDR3 sequences, less than 20% of them singletons; the top ten hold around a quarter. This clonotype appeared many times. The CDR3 consists of 17 residues. Germline CDR1 is MDHEN and CDR2 is SYDVKM. The trim removed 4 bases at V and 0 bases at J, leaving 12 bases unmatched. The time point is: newly diagnosed GD, antithyroid drugs for less than 3 months. RNA from PBMCs was the source of the TCR library. As a group, patients came from one endocrinology department in Xi'an, China. This same sample was also taken into another study, of T cells in Graves' hyperthyroidism and ophthalmopathy. From that report: First-round RT-PCR of the TCR CDR3 relied on the HTBI primer set.

The sample in question was peripheral blood mononuclear cells (PBMCs), obtained at new diagnosis, from a patient treated with antithyroid drugs. This clonotype was sampled from a woman between 18 and 29 years old with Graves disease. V usage is TRBV28 and J usage is TRBJ2-7, with TRBD1 matching 7 bases. CDR3 in DNA: TGTGCCAGCAGTTCCTATTCAAACCGGGACAGCTCCTACGAGCAGTACTTC. This encodes CASSSYSNRDSSYEQYF.